The clone carrying this TCR beta chain was detected a few times. The germline V gene has CDR1 SEHNR and CDR2 FQNEAQ (reference sequence). The CDR3 is 15 residues long. Trimming stripped 5 bases from V and 7 bases from J, with 18 bases between. The record originates from a study of T cell repertoires in cytomegalovirus infection. In TCRdb, the reads were re-called with MiXCR into one record per CDR3 protein. There are roughly 230,000 distinct CDR3 sequences in the sample; 15% to 20% occur only once, and about half lies in the top ten. The chain recombines TRBV7-9 with TRBJ2-1; D unclear. The material sequenced was CD8+ T cells from PBMCs. The TCR originated in a human donor in good health (CMV status not recorded). Some clones in this sample may be carry-over from other donors' samples. The CDR3 is CASSVLRTARNEQFF. CDR3 coding DNA: TGTGCCAGCAGCGTACTTCGGACCGCTAGGAATGAGCAGTTCTTC.